Presented here are 24 T cell receptor beta chains from one specimen sequenced in a study of cytomegalovirus exposure and HLA in healthy donors (dated by TCRdb to about 2017). The library relied on the immunoSEQ multiplex PCR assay. The source is immuneACCESS, and TCRdb retained only in-frame sequences with V and J called. Part of the clones is not carried over; for the studies checked, unresolved V genes explain less than half of this, and the remainder is unexplained. The sample table contains 80,000 to 95,000 clones; only one count was recorded for 93% of them. The ten biggest clones cover 1.1% of the sample. Input material: PBMCs. These receptors all stem from a woman aged 30 to 39 in good health and CMV-seropositive.

This rearrangement joins TRBV5-6 to TRBJ1-2; 9 positions match TRBD1. CDR3 length: 15 residues. V trimming: 0 bases; J trimming: 2 bases; junction bases outside the gene matches: 2. CDR1 and CDR2 from the germline V gene are SGHDT and YYEEEE. CDR3 residues: CASSLGDRVNYGYTF. In nucleotides, the CDR3 is TGTGCCAGCAGCTTGGGGGACAGGGTCAACTATGGCTACACCTTC.

V is TRBV4-3 and J is TRBJ2-4; the match to TRBD2 covers 16 bases. Germline CDR1 reads LGHNA; CDR2 reads YSLEER. The CDR3 is 19 residues long. Trimming at V came to 2 bases and at J to 8 bases, leaving 12 bases not matched to a gene. The CDR3 DNA sequence: TGCGCCAGCAGCCAACGCCTAGTGGGACTAGCGGGAGGGAAGGACATTCAGTACTTC. It yields the protein CASSQRLVGLAGGKDIQYF.

The V call is TRBV7-9, the J call TRBJ2-1, with 14 bases lining up with TRBD2. Unmatched junction bases numbered 3, after V lost 1 base and J lost 4 bases. Germline V gene data show CDR1 as SEHNR and CDR2 as FQNEAQ (reference sequence). The CDR3 totals 17 residues. DNA for the CDR3: TGTGCCAGCAGCTTAGGGGGACTAGCGGGGGCGTACAATGAGCAGTTCTTC. Translating it yields CASSLGGLAGAYNEQFF.

This clone was seen more than once but under ten times. This rearrangement joins TRBV28 to TRBJ1-2; D unclear. Between the trimmed V and J ends, which lost 6 bases and 4 bases, there was a span of 15 bases. Germline CDR1 is MDHEN and CDR2 is SYDVKM. The CDR3 sequence is 14 residues long. The CDR3 sequence is CASSLEGARYGYTF. The CDR3 DNA reads as TGTGCCAGCAGCTTAGAGGGAGCGCGCTATGGCTACACCTTC.

The V call is TRBV9, the J call TRBJ2-1, with 10 bases that match TRBD2. Trimming removed 0 bases from V and 10 bases from J; junction bases left unmatched: 7. Germline V gene data show CDR1 as SGDLS and CDR2 as YYNGEE. This CDR3 comprises 15 residues. CDR3 sequence (DNA): TGTGCCAGCAGCGTAGGCCATCTAGCGGGAGACGAGCAGTTCTTC. The encoded protein is CASSVGHLAGDEQFF.

This clone has only one observation. V is TRBV2 and J is TRBJ2-7; 15 bases map to TRBD2. The CDR3 is 16 amino acids. V trimming: 8 bases; J trimming: 4 bases; junction bases outside the gene matches: 9. Germline CDR1 and CDR2: SNHLY and FYNNEI. The CDR3 bases are TGTGCCAGCCACCTAACTGGACTAGCGGGAGGGTACGAGCAGTACTTC. Its protein is CASHLTGLAGGYEQYF.

The chain combines TRBV4-3 with TRBJ2-2; 9 bases line up with TRBD2. The CDR3 runs 15 residues. With 3 bases clipped from V and 6 bases from J, the junction kept 5 bases outside the gene matches. CDR1 is LGHNA and CDR2 is YSLEER in the germline V gene. CDR3 sequence (DNA): TGCGCCAGCAGCCACGGACTAGCGTTGGCCGGGGAGCTGTTTTTT. Its translation: CASSHGLALAGELFF.

The chain links TRBV6-4 to TRBJ2-2; 11 nucleotides agree with TRBD2. The trim removed 6 bases at V and 4 bases at J, leaving 7 bases unmatched. The CDR3 has 16 amino acids. Germline V gene lookup returns CDR1 MRHNA and CDR2 SNTAGT. DNA for the CDR3: TGTGCCAGCAGCGTCCTAGCGGGAGGACGCACCGGGGAGCTGTTTTTT. It codes for CASSVLAGGRTGELFF.

The chain combines TRBV27 with TRBJ2-2; possible D gene TRBD2, 6 bases. The CDR3 is 16 residues long. Trimming removed 10 bases from V and 4 bases from J, with 22 bases in between. In germline, CDR1 is MNHEY, CDR2 SMNVEV (reference sequence). The CDR3 protein is CATGNAGGLRTGELFF. Here the CDR3 DNA reads TGTGCCACCGGAAACGCTGGGGGACTCCGCACCGGGGAGCTGTTTTTT.

The V call is TRBV2, the J call TRBJ1-5; tentative D call: TRBD1 (5 bases). Germline V gene lookup returns CDR1 SNHLY and CDR2 FYNNEI. This CDR3 is 14 amino acids long. The V end lost 2 bases, the J end lost 6 bases, and 11 bases lay between the germline ends. CDR3 sequence (DNA): TGTGCCAGCAGTGAAAATTCCAGGGTTCAGCCCCAGCATTTT. Protein: CASSENSRVQPQHF.

V is TRBV27 and J is TRBJ2-1; 7 nucleotides line up with TRBD2. The CDR3 covers 15 residues. Germline CDR1 and CDR2: MNHEY and SMNVEV (reference sequence). The V gene end was trimmed by 6 bases and the J gene end by 3 bases; junction bases not matched to a gene: 8. The CDR3 reads CASSTGTIGYNEQFF. Here the CDR3 DNA reads TGTGCCAGCAGCACCGGGACTATAGGCTACAATGAGCAGTTCTTC.

This clone appeared a few times. The chain links TRBV25-1 to TRBJ2-3; D remains unclear. CDR3 length: 14 amino acids. V lost 3 bases, J lost 6 bases, and 13 bases lay in between. Germline V lookup: CDR1 MGHDK, CDR2 SYGVNS. The CDR3 coding sequence is TGTGCCAGCAGTGATAACTCTGAGTGGGATACGCAGTATTTT. Protein product: CASSDNSEWDTQYF.

The V and J genes are TRBV5-4 and TRBJ2-3; D is uncertain. Per the germline V gene, CDR1 is SGHNT and CDR2 is YYREEE (reference sequence). The CDR3 is made up of 13 amino acids. V lost 4 bases and J 6 bases, leaving 12 bases between the germline ends. The CDR3 is CASSPPLRDTQYF. CDR3 sequence (DNA): TGTGCCAGCAGCCCCCCACTGAGGGATACGCAGTATTTT.

This chain uses TRBV7-8 with TRBJ1-2; D may be TRBD1 (6 bases). Trimming left V 1 base short and J 5 bases short, with 17 bases between. CDR3 size: 16 residues. Germline assignment: CDR1 SGHVS and CDR2 FQNEAQ. Written as DNA, the CDR3 is TGTGCCAGCAGCTTAGTTCGGACAGCATCGTGGTATGGCTACACCTTC. Its translation: CASSLVRTASWYGYTF.

The chain combines TRBV5-1 with TRBJ1-3, with 7 bases fitting TRBD1. This CDR3 comprises 14 residues. V lost 4 bases and J lost 2; bases outside the gene matches: 3. The germline V gene has CDR1 SGHRS and CDR2 YFSETQ. The CDR3 DNA follows: TGCGCCAGCAGCCAAAGGGGGCCTGGAAACACCATATATTTT. This gives the protein CASSQRGPGNTIYF.

Only one count was recorded for this clone. The V call is TRBV7-2, the J call TRBJ1-2; 7 bases match TRBD1. J gave up 0 bases and V 5 bases, and 6 bases lay outside the gene matches. Germline values: CDR1 SGHTA, CDR2 FQGNSA. The CDR3 has 15 amino acids. CDR3 in amino acids: CASSPRQGPNYGYTF. Here the CDR3 DNA reads TGTGCCAGCAGCCCCCGACAGGGCCCTAACTATGGCTACACCTTC.

This sequence joins TRBV27 and TRBJ2-1, with TRBD1 matching over 7 bases. This CDR3 is built from 16 residues. CDR1 is MNHEY, CDR2 SMNVEV, per germline (reference sequence). Unmatched junction bases numbered 11, after V lost 7 bases and J lost 2 bases. This CDR3 is CASKRTDQGAYNEQFF. DNA for the CDR3: TGTGCCAGCAAGAGAACAGACCAGGGGGCCTACAATGAGCAGTTCTTC.

The chain has TRBV7-9 and TRBJ2-7, with D tentatively TRBD2 (5 bases). This CDR3 contains 15 residues. Germline loops: CDR1 SEHNR, CDR2 FQNEAQ (reference sequence). V lost 6 bases, J lost 1 base, and 16 bases lay in between. CDR3 in amino acids: CASREVESTSYEQYF. The CDR3 DNA sequence: TGTGCCAGCAGGGAGGTTGAGTCGACTTCCTACGAGCAGTACTTC.

The chain employs TRBV11-2 and TRBJ2-3; D could derive from TRBD1 or TRBD2 (5 bases each). V lost 10 bases and J lost 3, with 11 bases in between. The CDR3 runs to 12 residues. CDR1 SGHAT and CDR2 FQNNGV come from the germline V gene. CDR3 DNA: TGTGCCACCAGAGGGGTTACAGATACGCAGTATTTT. Protein product: CATRGVTDTQYF.

Here the CDR3 reads CASSLFFVTGGEKLFF. The CDR3 DNA reads as TGTGCCAGCAGCTTATTTTTCGTGACAGGCGGTGAAAAACTGTTTTTT. The rearrangement joins TRBV11-2 to TRBJ1-4; D is possibly TRBD1 (6 bases). Trimming pared 2 bases from V and 7 bases from J, leaving 17 bases between. There are 16 residues in the CDR3. Germline assignment: CDR1 SGHAT and CDR2 FQNNGV.

The chain joins TRBV10-1 to TRBJ1-5, with D possibly being TRBD1 (5 bases). The CDR3 is 13 residues long. The germline V gene encodes CDR1 WNHNN and CDR2 SYGVQD (reference sequence). V dropped 5 bases and J dropped 4 bases, with 9 bases sitting between them. The CDR3 loop reads CASSPAGNQPQHF. CDR3 DNA: TGCGCCAGCAGTCCCGCAGGGAATCAGCCCCAGCATTTT.

This clone was detected a few times. The rearrangement uses TRBV10-3 and TRBJ1-2; 7 nucleotides agree with TRBD1. Trimming took 6 bases from V and 3 from J; bases not matched to a gene: 4. This CDR3 region has 13 residues. Germline V gene data show CDR1 as ENHRY and CDR2 as SYGVKD. CDR3 sequence reads: CAISEDRDYGYTF. CDR3 nucleotide sequence: TGTGCCATCAGCGAAGACAGGGACTATGGCTACACCTTC.

The V gene is TRBV6-6, the J gene TRBJ2-3; 8 bases fit TRBD1. CDR1 is MNHNY, CDR2 SVGAGI, per germline (reference sequence). Losses at the gene ends were 5 bases for V and 3 bases for J; bases not matched to a gene: 4. CDR3 length: 14 residues. The CDR3, as DNA: TGTGCCAGCAGTCAGGACAGGGTAACAGATACGCAGTATTTT. Its protein is CASSQDRVTDTQYF.

The chain is built from TRBV7-2 and TRBJ2-3, with 9 bases that match TRBD2. The CDR3 sequence is 14 residues long. Losses at the gene ends were 5 bases for V and 5 bases for J; bases not matched to a gene: 5. Germline CDR1 SGHTA, CDR2 FQGNSA. The CDR3 reads CASSRREGRDTQYF. Here the CDR3 DNA reads TGTGCCAGCAGCCGGCGGGAGGGCCGAGATACGCAGTATTTT.